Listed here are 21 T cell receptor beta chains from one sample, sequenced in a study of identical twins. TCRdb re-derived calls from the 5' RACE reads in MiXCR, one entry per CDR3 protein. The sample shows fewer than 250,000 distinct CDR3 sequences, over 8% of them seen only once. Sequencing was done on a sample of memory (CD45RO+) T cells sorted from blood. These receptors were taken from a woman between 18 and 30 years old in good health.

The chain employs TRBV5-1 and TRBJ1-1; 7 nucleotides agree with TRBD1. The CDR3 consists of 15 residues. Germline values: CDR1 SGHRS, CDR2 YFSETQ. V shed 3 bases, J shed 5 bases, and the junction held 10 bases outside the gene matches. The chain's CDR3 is CASSSMGRGQTEAFF. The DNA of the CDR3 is TGCGCCAGCAGCTCTATGGGTAGGGGGCAGACTGAAGCTTTCTTT.

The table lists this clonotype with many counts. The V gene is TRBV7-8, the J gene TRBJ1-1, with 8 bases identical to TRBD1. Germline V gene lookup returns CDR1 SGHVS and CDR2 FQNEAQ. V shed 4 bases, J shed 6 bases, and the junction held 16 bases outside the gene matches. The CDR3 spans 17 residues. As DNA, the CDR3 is TGTGCCAGCAGCTCAACGACAGGGGAATTAGGTGGGCCTGAAGCTTTCTTT. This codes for CASSSTTGELGGPEAFF. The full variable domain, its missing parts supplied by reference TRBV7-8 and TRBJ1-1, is GAGVSQSPRYKVAKRGQDVALRCDPISGHVSLFWYQQALGQGPEFLTYFQNEAQLDKSGLPSDRFFAERPEGSVSTLKIQRTQQEDSAVYLCASSSTTGELGGPEAFFGQGTRLTVV.

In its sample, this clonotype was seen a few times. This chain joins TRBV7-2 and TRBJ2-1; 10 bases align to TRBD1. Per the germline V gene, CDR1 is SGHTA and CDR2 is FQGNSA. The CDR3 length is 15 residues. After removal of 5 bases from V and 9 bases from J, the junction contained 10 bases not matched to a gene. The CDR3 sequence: CASSQIDRGPGEQFF. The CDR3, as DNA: TGTGCCAGCAGCCAAATTGACAGGGGGCCCGGTGAGCAGTTCTTC.

CDR3 amino acids: CASSAIVKSWDFPADTQYF. The DNA of the CDR3 is TGTGCCAGCAGTGCAATCGTTAAAAGCTGGGACTTCCCGGCAGATACGCAGTATTTT. V and J are TRBV2 and TRBJ2-3, with D tentatively TRBD2 (6 bases). The CDR3 runs 19 residues. The V end was cut by 4 bases, the J end by 4 bases, with 27 bases between. The germline V gene encodes CDR1 SNHLY and CDR2 FYNNEI.

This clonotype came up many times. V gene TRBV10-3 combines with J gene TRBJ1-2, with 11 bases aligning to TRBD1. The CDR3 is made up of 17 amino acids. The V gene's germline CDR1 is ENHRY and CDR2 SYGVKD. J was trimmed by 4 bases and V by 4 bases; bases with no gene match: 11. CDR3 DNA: TGTGCCATCAGTGGCGCCGGGACAGGGGGAGACGGCTATGGCTACACCTTC. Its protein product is CAISGAGTGGDGYGYTF.

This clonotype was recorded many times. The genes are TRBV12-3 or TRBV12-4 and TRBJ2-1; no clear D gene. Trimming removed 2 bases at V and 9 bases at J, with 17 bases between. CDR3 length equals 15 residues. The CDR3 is CASSLLDPTLTEQFF. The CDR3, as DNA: TGTGCCAGCAGTTTATTGGACCCTACCCTTACTGAGCAGTTCTTC.

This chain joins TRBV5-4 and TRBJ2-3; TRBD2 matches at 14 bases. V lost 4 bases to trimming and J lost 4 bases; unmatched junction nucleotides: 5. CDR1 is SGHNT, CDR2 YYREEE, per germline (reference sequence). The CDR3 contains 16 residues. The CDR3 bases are TGTGCCAGCAGCGACGGGACTAGCGGGGGAGCAGATACGCAGTATTTT. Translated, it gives CASSDGTSGGADTQYF.

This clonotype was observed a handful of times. In DNA form, the CDR3 reads TGTGCCATCAGTGAGTTCCTCGGAACTAGCGGGGATTCCTACGAGCAGTACTTC. Its protein product is CAISEFLGTSGDSYEQYF. This chain links TRBV10-3 with TRBJ2-7; 10 nucleotides agree with TRBD2. V shed 1 base, J shed 1 base, and the junction held 10 bases outside the gene matches. The CDR3 is made up of 18 amino acids. Germline assignment: CDR1 ENHRY and CDR2 SYGVKD.

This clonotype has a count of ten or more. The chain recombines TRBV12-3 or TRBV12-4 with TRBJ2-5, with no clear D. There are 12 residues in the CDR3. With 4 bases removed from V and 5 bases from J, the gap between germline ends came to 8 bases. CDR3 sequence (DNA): TGTGCCAGCAGTTCGTTTGTGGAGACCCAGTACTTC. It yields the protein CASSSFVETQYF.

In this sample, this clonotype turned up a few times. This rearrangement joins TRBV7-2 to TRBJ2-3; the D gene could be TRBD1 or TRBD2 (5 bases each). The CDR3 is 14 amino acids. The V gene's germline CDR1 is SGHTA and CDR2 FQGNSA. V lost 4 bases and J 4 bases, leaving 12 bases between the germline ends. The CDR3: CASSSGPGPDTQYF. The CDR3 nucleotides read TGTGCCAGCAGCTCGGGACCGGGGCCAGATACGCAGTATTTT.

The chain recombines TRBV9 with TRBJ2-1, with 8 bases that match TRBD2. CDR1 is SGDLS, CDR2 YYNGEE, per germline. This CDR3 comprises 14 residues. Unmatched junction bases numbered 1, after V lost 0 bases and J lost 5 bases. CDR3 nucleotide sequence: TGTGCCAGCAGCGTAGTAGCGGGGAACAATGAGCAGTTCTTC. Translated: CASSVVAGNNEQFF.

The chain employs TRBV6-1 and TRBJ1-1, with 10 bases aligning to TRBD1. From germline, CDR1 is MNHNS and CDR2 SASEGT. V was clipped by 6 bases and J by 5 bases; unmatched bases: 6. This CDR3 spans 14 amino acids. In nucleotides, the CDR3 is TGTGCCAGCAGACAGACAGGGGGCCGAACTGAAGCTTTCTTT. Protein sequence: CASRQTGGRTEAFF.

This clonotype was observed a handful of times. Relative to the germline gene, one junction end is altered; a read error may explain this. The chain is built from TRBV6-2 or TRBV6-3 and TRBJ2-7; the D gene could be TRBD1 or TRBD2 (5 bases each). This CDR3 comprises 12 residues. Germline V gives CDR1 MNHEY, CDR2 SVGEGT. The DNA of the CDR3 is TGTGCCAGCAGTTATTCAGGGACCGACGGTTGGTTC. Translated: CASSYSGTDGWF.

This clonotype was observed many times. The CDR3 DNA reads as TGTGCCAGCAGCGCAGGCGGGGACAGCCGCAATCAGCCCCAGCATTTT. Its protein product is CASSAGGDSRNQPQHF. The chain couples TRBV9 to TRBJ1-5; 7 bases align to TRBD1. The ends lost 3 bases at V and 2 bases at J; junction bases unmatched: 8. The CDR3 covers 16 residues. The germline CDR1 and CDR2 sequences are SGDLS and YYNGEE.

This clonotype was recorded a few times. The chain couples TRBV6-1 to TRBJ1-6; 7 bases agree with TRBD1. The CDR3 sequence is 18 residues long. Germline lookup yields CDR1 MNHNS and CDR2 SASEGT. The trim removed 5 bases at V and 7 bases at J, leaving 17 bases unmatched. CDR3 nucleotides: TGTGCCAGCAGTCGTAAAGCCCAGACAGGGTTTCTCAATTCACCCCTCCACTTT. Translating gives CASSRKAQTGFLNSPLHF.

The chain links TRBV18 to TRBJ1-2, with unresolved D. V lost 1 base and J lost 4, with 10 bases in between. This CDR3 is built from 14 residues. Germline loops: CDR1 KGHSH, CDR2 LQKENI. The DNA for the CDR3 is TGTGCCAGCTCACCACTGACGGGTTTCTATGGCTACACCTTC. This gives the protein CASSPLTGFYGYTF.

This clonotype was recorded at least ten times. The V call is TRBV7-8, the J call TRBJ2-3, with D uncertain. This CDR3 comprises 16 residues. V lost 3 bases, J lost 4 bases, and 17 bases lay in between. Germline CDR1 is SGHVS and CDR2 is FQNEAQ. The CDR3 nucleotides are TGTGCCAGCAGCTTCCATCCTATCCCAGTCTCAGATACGCAGTATTTT. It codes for CASSFHPIPVSDTQYF.

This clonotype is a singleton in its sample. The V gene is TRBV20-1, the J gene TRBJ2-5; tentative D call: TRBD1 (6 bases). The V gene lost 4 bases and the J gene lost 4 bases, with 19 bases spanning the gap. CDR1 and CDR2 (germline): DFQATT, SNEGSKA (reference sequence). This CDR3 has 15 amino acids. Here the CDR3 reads CSAIIKGVGLETQYF. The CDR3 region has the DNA TGCAGTGCTATCATCAAGGGGGTGGGGCTAGAGACCCAGTACTTC.

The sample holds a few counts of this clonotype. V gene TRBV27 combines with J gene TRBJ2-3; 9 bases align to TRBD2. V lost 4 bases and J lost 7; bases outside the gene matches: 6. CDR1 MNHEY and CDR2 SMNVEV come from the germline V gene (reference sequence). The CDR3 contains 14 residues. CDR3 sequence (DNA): TGTGCCAGCAGTTCCCAGCGGGGGGAAAATACGCAGTATTTT. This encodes CASSSQRGENTQYF.

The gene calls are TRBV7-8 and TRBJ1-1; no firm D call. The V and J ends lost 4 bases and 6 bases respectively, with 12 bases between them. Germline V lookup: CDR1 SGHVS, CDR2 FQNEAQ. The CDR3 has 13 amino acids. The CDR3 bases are TGTGCCAGCAGCTGGGAGCGGTTGGCTGAAGCTTTCTTT. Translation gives CASSWERLAEAFF.

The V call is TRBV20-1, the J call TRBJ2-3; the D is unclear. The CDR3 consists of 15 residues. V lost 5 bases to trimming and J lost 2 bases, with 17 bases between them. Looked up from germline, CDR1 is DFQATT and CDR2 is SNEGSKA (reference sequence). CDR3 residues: CSAQVRPLYTDTQYF. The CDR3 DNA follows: TGCAGTGCTCAGGTCCGGCCCCTATACACAGATACGCAGTATTTT.